This T cell receptor beta chain was identified in a study of graft-versus-host responses after intestinal transplantation. Whole-study context: Anti-thymocyte globulin induction preceded approximately three years of tacrolimus and steroid maintenance in all recipients.

TCRdb's copy holds only in-frame clones and misses some; the assay was immunoSEQ multiplex PCR. The sample lists tens of thousands of clones; around 90% were seen once. Details on this clone: The target antigen is unknown.

After removal of 6 bases from V and 6 bases from J, the junction contained 4 bases not matched to a gene. Per germline, CDR1 ENHRY and CDR2 SYGVKD. The CDR3 extends over 13 amino acids. Whole-study results and caveats: Allografts carried high graft-versus-host to host-versus-graft clonal ratios in patients having graft-donor T cell macrochimerism. GvH clones detected in recipient marrow included some appearing first in ileum or blood.

V usage is TRBV10-3 and J usage is TRBJ2-3, with 9 bases identical to TRBD1. The TCR was taken from a human patient who received an intestinal transplant, so some T cells may come from the graft donor. This specimen was PBMCs, taken 26 days after transplant. CDR3 coding DNA: TGTGCCATCAGAATACAGGGGGCGGATACGCAGTATTTT. Translating gives CAIRIQGADTQYF.